This T cell receptor (beta chain) came from a study of blood T cell repertoires in COVID-19. Study details: The United States, Italy and Spain were the sources of the acute and convalescent COVID-19 samples.

How the authors handled the data: The authors estimated nucleated cell counts from reference gene primer amplification. The data were produced by immunoSEQ multiplex PCR, yet TCRdb's version contains in-frame clones alone and is incomplete. V, J and clone size reflect that table, while D and trimming were determined from the DNA. The table shows tens of thousands of clones, with 75% to 90% occurring only once. CDR1 and CDR2 (germline): MNHEY, SVGAGI. The CDR3 runs to 14 residues. J gave up 5 bases and V 4 bases, and 5 bases lay outside the gene matches. The sequence was obtained from a human donor in a cohort sampled during active COVID-19. The gene calls are TRBV6-5 and TRBJ2-3; 8 nucleotides line up with TRBD2. The sample was peripheral blood. The CDR3 here is CASSSTGTRDTQYF. CDR3 sequence (DNA): TGTGCCAGCAGTTCCACAGGGACTAGAGATACGCAGTATTTT.